The 8 T cell receptor beta chains below come from one sample, sequenced in a study of PD-L1 blockade in urothelial cancer. The protocol was immunoSEQ multiplex PCR, while the TCRdb copy is restricted to in-frame clones and leaves out a portion. The table records 40,000 to 45,000 clones, 83% of them present only once. Time point meaning: peripheral blood 6 weeks after treatment start. The sample consisted of PBMCs, taken around atezolizumab (anti-PD-L1) treatment. The source of these receptors is a man in his sixties with urothelial cancer.

The chain has TRBV6-1 and TRBJ2-7; 8 nucleotides agree with TRBD1. The CDR3 length is 13 residues. CDR1 and CDR2 (germline): MNHNS, SASEGT. Trimming cost V 7 bases and J 5 bases; bases outside gene matches: 7. The CDR3 is CASIGQGPHEQYF. Written as DNA, the CDR3 is TGTGCCAGCATAGGACAGGGACCCCACGAGCAGTACTTC.

The chain combines TRBV7-9 with TRBJ1-1; TRBD1 is a possible D gene (6 bases). The CDR3 is 16 amino acids. Trimming pared 4 bases from V and 0 bases from J, leaving 15 bases between. The V gene's germline CDR1 is SEHNR and CDR2 FQNEAQ (reference sequence). CDR3 nucleotides: TGTGCCAGCAGCTCTTCGGGAGGGGGTATGAACACTGAAGCTTTCTTT. Translated, it gives CASSSSGGGMNTEAFF.

The CDR3 reads CASSLETTGELFF. CDR3 nucleotides: TGTGCCAGCAGCTTGGAGACAACCGGGGAGCTGTTTTTT. The J gene is TRBJ2-2, the V gene TRBV5-5, with D uncertain. Germline CDR1 reads SGHKS; CDR2 reads YYEKEE (reference sequence). V was trimmed by 0 bases and J by 5 bases, leaving 5 bases between them. CDR3 size: 13 residues.

J is TRBJ2-3 and V is TRBV19; TRBD2 matches at 10 bases. Germline CDR1 reads LNHDA; CDR2 reads SQIVND (reference sequence). The CDR3 has 14 amino acids. J lost 4 bases, V lost 5 bases, and 3 bases had no gene match. CDR3 DNA sequence: TGTGCCAGTAGTGGACTAGCGGTCGCAGATACGCAGTATTTT. Translation gives CASSGLAVADTQYF. The variable domain in full, with the rest retrieved from reference TRBV19 and TRBJ2-3, is DGGITQSPKYLFRKEGQNVTLSCEQNLNHDAMYWYRQDPGQGLRLIYYSQIVNDFQKGDIAEGYSVSREKKESFPLTVTSAQKNPTAFYLCASSGLAVADTQYFGPGTRLTVL.

The chain recombines TRBV18 with TRBJ1-1; no definite D call. Germline CDR1 and CDR2: KGHSH and LQKENI. CDR3 length: 15 residues. Trimming took off 3 bases at V and 1 base at J, with 12 bases between the two ends. CDR3 loop: CASSPGHRENTEAFF. CDR3 nucleotide sequence: TGTGCCAGCTCACCGGGTCACAGAGAGAACACTGAAGCTTTCTTT.

Comment on this clone: A junction boundary mismatches the germline segment, possibly from a read error. The chain couples TRBV2 to TRBJ1-1, with 7 bases identical to TRBD1. The CDR3 extends over 13 amino acids. Germline V gene lookup returns CDR1 SNHLY and CDR2 FYNNEI. The CDR3 DNA sequence: TGTGCCAGCAGCGAAGCCCGGACAGGTGAAGCTTTCTTT. Its protein product is CASSEARTGEAFF.

The chain is built from TRBV7-7 and TRBJ2-5; the D gene is possibly TRBD1 (7 bases). CDR1 is SSHAT and CDR2 is FNYEAQ in the germline V gene (reference sequence). The CDR3 extends over 14 amino acids. V was clipped by 3 bases and J by 4 bases, with 12 bases between them. The CDR3 loop reads CASSLTGRLETQYF. The CDR3 region has the DNA TGTGCCAGCAGCTTGACAGGGAGGTTAGAGACCCAGTACTTC.

The chain uses TRBV2 and TRBJ1-5, with D perhaps matching TRBD1 (5 bases). V was pared by 2 bases and J by 5 bases, with 10 bases between. The germline V gene encodes CDR1 SNHLY and CDR2 FYNNEI. CDR3 length: 14 residues. The CDR3: CASSEQGGYQPQHF. CDR3 nucleotides: TGTGCCAGCAGTGAACAGGGAGGTTATCAGCCCCAGCATTTT.